The 28 T cell receptor beta chains listed next were all sequenced from one sample in a study of neurological immune-mediated disorders. TCRdb called the 5' RACE reads again in MiXCR, with one record for every CDR3 protein. Of under 70,000 distinct CDR3 sequences in the sample, approximately 5.2% were seen once. The sequenced material came from PBMCs. These TCRs come from a woman in her twenties or thirties with multiple sclerosis.

This clonotype was detected many times. The CDR3 sequence is CASSLLAEGDGFYNEQFF. The DNA of the CDR3 is TGCGCCAGCAGCTTGTTGGCTGAGGGGGACGGGTTCTACAATGAGCAGTTCTTC. This rearrangement joins TRBV5-1 to TRBJ2-1; tentative D call: TRBD1 (6 bases). Germline CDR1 reads SGHRS; CDR2 reads YFSETQ. Deletions cut 1 base from V and 3 bases from J, with 20 bases between. This CDR3 spans 18 amino acids.

This clonotype was found many times. The chain couples TRBV3-1 to TRBJ1-1, with TRBD1 matching over 8 bases. This CDR3 has 14 amino acids. The germline V gene encodes CDR1 LGHDT and CDR2 YNNKEL (reference sequence). Trimming cost V 3 bases and J 6 bases; bases outside gene matches: 6. This CDR3 is CASSHLGQGAEAFF. CDR3 in DNA: TGTGCCAGCAGCCACCTTGGACAGGGTGCTGAAGCTTTCTTT. Full variable domain (missing parts from reference TRBV3-1 and TRBJ1-1): DTAVSQTPKYLVTQMGNDKSIKCEQNLGHDTMYWYKQDSKKFLKIMFSYNNKELIINETVPNRFSPKSPDKAHLNLHINSLELGDSAVYFCASSHLGQGAEAFFGQGTRLTVV.

This clonotype was recorded at least ten times. The CDR3 is CASSTGPRRDEKLFF. The CDR3 DNA reads TGCGCCAGCAGCACGGGACCTCGGAGGGATGAAAAACTGTTTTTT. The genes are TRBV5-1 and TRBJ1-4, with TRBD1 as a possible D gene (5 bases). This CDR3 spans 15 amino acids. V was clipped by 4 bases and J by 6 bases, with 16 bases between them. Germline values: CDR1 SGHRS, CDR2 YFSETQ.

In its sample, this clonotype was seen many times. The rearrangement joins TRBV3-1 to TRBJ2-1; D is uncertain. Germline CDR1 reads LGHDT; CDR2 reads YNNKEL (reference sequence). The CDR3 contains 12 residues. V gave up 1 base and J gave up 7 bases, with 5 bases separating them. The CDR3 reads CASSQVVNEQFF. In DNA form, the CDR3 reads TGTGCCAGCAGCCAAGTTGTAAATGAGCAGTTCTTC.

This clonotype was counted a few times. The chain employs TRBV24-1 and TRBJ2-1; 10 nucleotides align to TRBD2. The CDR3 is 17 residues long. Trimming cost V 2 bases and J 2 bases; bases outside gene matches: 5. The germline V gene has CDR1 KGHDR and CDR2 SFDVKD. Here the CDR3 reads CATSDSPSGGTYNEQFF. The CDR3 DNA reads TGTGCCACCAGTGATTCCCCTAGCGGGGGAACCTACAATGAGCAGTTCTTC.

This clonotype was detected ten times or more. The V and J genes are TRBV7-8 and TRBJ2-1; 8 bases agree with TRBD2. Unmatched junction bases numbered 3, after V lost 2 bases and J lost 6 bases. CDR1 is SGHVS and CDR2 is FQNEAQ in the germline V gene. The CDR3 covers 14 residues. CDR3 nucleotide sequence: TGTGCCAGCAGCTTACGGAGCGGGGGCAATGAGCAGTTCTTC. Its protein product is CASSLRSGGNEQFF. Full variable domain (rest looked up from reference TRBV7-8 and TRBJ2-1): GAGVSQSPRYKVAKRGQDVALRCDPISGHVSLFWYQQALGQGPEFLTYFQNEAQLDKSGLPSDRFFAERPEGSVSTLKIQRTQQEDSAVYLCASSLRSGGNEQFFGPGTRLTVL.

This clonotype came up many times. The chain carries TRBV5-1 and TRBJ2-3, with no clear D. This CDR3 has 12 residues. Germline lookup yields CDR1 SGHRS and CDR2 YFSETQ. V was cut by 2 bases and J by 4 bases, with 5 bases left in between. The CDR3 nucleotides read TGCGCCAGCAGCTTTGCTCCAGATACGCAGTATTTT. Its translation is CASSFAPDTQYF.

This clonotype came up many times. The J gene is TRBJ2-2, the V gene TRBV15; 7 nucleotides line up with TRBD2. CDR3 length equals 16 residues. Per germline, CDR1 LNHNV and CDR2 YYDKDF (reference sequence). Germline trimming cut 5 bases from V and 1 base from J; bases unmatched to any gene: 7. In DNA, the CDR3 is TGTGCCACCAGCCAGTCGCGCGGGGGGAACACCGGGGAGCTGTTTTTT. Protein: CATSQSRGGNTGELFF.

This clonotype showed up many times. The J gene is TRBJ2-2, the V gene TRBV24-1; 7 nucleotides agree with TRBD1. V lost 0 bases, J lost 6 bases, and 9 bases stayed unmatched. The CDR3 has 17 residues. Germline V CDR1 and CDR2: KGHDR, SFDVKD. CDR3 protein: CATSDLQGRGRAGELFF. The CDR3 DNA sequence: TGTGCCACCAGTGATTTGCAAGGAAGGGGGCGTGCCGGGGAGCTGTTTTTT.

This chain joins TRBV27 and TRBJ2-1; D possibly corresponds to TRBD2 (6 bases). This CDR3 contains 14 residues. The ends were cut back, 5 bases at V and 4 bases at J, with 12 bases in the middle. The germline V gene encodes CDR1 MNHEY and CDR2 SMNVEV (reference sequence). CDR3 bases: TGTGCCAGCAGTAGCCCGGGACTTTACAATGAGCAGTTCTTC. Translating gives CASSSPGLYNEQFF.

This clonotype appeared many times. The junction and the germline gene differ at one end; a read error may be behind it. The chain recombines TRBV7-7 with TRBJ2-3, with 8 bases matching TRBD2. Germline V gene data show CDR1 as SSHAT and CDR2 as FNYEAQ (reference sequence). The CDR3 has 14 residues. The chain's CDR3 is CASSPGLAGDTQYF. The CDR3 region has the DNA TGTGCTAGCAGCCCAGGACTAGCAGGAGATACGCAGTATTTT.

This clonotype was seen at least ten times. This chain joins TRBV5-5 and TRBJ2-2; D is uncertain. Germline CDR1 SGHKS, CDR2 YYEKEE (reference sequence). The CDR3 is 15 amino acids. Trimming shortened V by 1 base and J by 4 bases, and 11 bases separated the two germline ends. The chain's CDR3 is CASSLTAQITGELFF. The CDR3 DNA reads as TGTGCCAGCAGCTTGACGGCACAGATCACCGGGGAGCTGTTTTTT.

There are a few counts of this clonotype. This chain joins TRBV5-1 and TRBJ1-1; no clear D gene. The CDR3 is made up of 13 amino acids. Germline V gives CDR1 SGHRS, CDR2 YFSETQ. Trimming cost V 1 base and J 0 bases, with 4 bases left between them. CDR3 sequence (DNA): TGCGCCAGCAGCTTGAGGATGAACACTGAAGCTTTCTTT. Amino acids: CASSLRMNTEAFF. The whole variable domain, remainder taken from reference TRBV5-1 and TRBJ1-1, is KAGVTQTPRYLIKTRGQQVTLSCSPISGHRSVSWYQQTPGQGLQFLFEYFSETQRNKGNFPGRFSGRQFSNSRSEMNVSTLELGDSALYLCASSLRMNTEAFFGQGTRLTVV.

Only a few counts were recorded for this clonotype. Sequence at one end of the junction differs from germline and may be a read error. The chain has TRBV12-3 or TRBV12-4 and TRBJ1-5, with 8 bases matching TRBD1. The CDR3 covers 14 residues. The DNA of the CDR3 is TGTGCCGTATGTCAGGGGGCCCGCAATCAGCCCCAGAATTTT. Translated: CAVCQGARNQPQNF.

This clonotype was counted many times. V gene TRBV12-3 or TRBV12-4 combines with J gene TRBJ1-2, with a tentative D call TRBD1 (5 bases). Trimming took off 6 bases at V and 4 bases at J, with 18 bases between the two ends. This CDR3 is built from 15 residues. The CDR3 loop is CASSLVGGGGYGYTF. DNA for the CDR3: TGTGCCAGCAGCCTAGTTGGCGGTGGGGGCTATGGCTACACCTTC.

This clonotype has at least ten counts. The CDR3: CSATAGTRQETQYF. The CDR3 DNA reads as TGCAGTGCCACCGCCGGGACCCGCCAAGAGACCCAGTACTTC. The rearrangement links TRBV20-1 to TRBJ2-5; possibly TRBD1 or TRBD2 for D (5 bases each). CDR3 length: 14 residues. V was cut by 6 bases and J by 1 base, with 15 bases left in between. The germline V gene encodes CDR1 DFQATT and CDR2 SNEGSKA (reference sequence).

This clonotype was seen at least ten times. The junction differs from germline at one of its ends, possibly a read error. The genes are TRBV20-1 and TRBJ1-3; D is uncertain. The V gene's germline CDR1 is DFQATT and CDR2 SNEGSKA (reference sequence). The CDR3 runs 12 residues. DNA for the CDR3: TGCAGTGCTAGAGAACTCGGAAAAACCATATATTTT. Residues: CSARELGKTIYF.

For this clonotype: Since a much larger clone is just one base distant, this may be a read error. The chain joins TRBV12-3 or TRBV12-4 to TRBJ2-2; D unresolved. The CDR3 has 12 amino acids. V was trimmed by 3 bases and J by 9 bases, leaving 8 bases between them. For the CDR3, the DNA is TGTGCCAGCAGTTTCGAGTTTTGGGAGCTGTTTTTT. It specifies CASSFEFWELFF.

At least ten counts were recorded for this clonotype. The rearrangement links TRBV20-1 to TRBJ1-2; weak D call: TRBD1 (6 bases). V dropped 6 bases and J dropped 7 bases, with 15 bases sitting between them. The CDR3 has 12 residues. CDR1 DFQATT and CDR2 SNEGSKA come from the germline V gene (reference sequence). The chain's CDR3 is CSAIGGAGGYTF. The CDR3 DNA follows: TGCAGTGCCATCGGGGGGGCTGGTGGCTACACCTTC.

This clonotype was counted at least ten times. The DNA for the CDR3 is TGTGCCAGCAGCCCGGGACAGGGATCCTACGAGCAGTACTTC. Translating it yields CASSPGQGSYEQYF. The V call is TRBV5-5, the J call TRBJ2-7, with TRBD1 matching 9 bases. The CDR3 runs 14 residues. Germline CDR1 is SGHKS and CDR2 is YYEKEE (reference sequence). V trimming: 4 bases; J trimming: 1 base; junction bases outside the gene matches: 3.

There are many counts of this clonotype. This chain uses TRBV20-1 with TRBJ1-4; D is perhaps TRBD1 (6 bases). The germline gives CDR1 DFQATT, CDR2 SNEGSKA (reference sequence). Deletions cut 2 bases from V and 4 bases from J, with 14 bases between. The CDR3 is 15 amino acids. The CDR3, as DNA: TGCAGTGCTAGACTGGTGGGGACAAATAATGAAAAACTGTTTTTT. Translation: CSARLVGTNNEKLFF.

This clonotype was seen at least ten times. The chain links TRBV11-2 to TRBJ1-2; the D gene is possibly TRBD1 (6 bases). V shed 2 bases and J shed 2 bases, with 12 bases lying between them. Germline CDR1 reads SGHAT; CDR2 reads FQNNGV. The length of the CDR3 is 15 residues. CDR3 protein: CASSLPVTGNYGYTF. CDR3 nucleotides: TGTGCCAGCAGCTTACCGGTGACAGGAAACTATGGCTACACCTTC.

This clonotype was recorded at least ten times. This CDR3 is CASSIADRDNSPLHF. CDR3 DNA sequence: TGTGCCAGCAGCATCGCCGACAGGGATAATTCACCCCTCCACTTT. This chain links TRBV5-5 with TRBJ1-6; TRBD1 agrees at 7 bases. The CDR3 sequence is 15 residues long. The ends lost 4 bases at V and 5 bases at J; junction bases unmatched: 6. Germline V gene data show CDR1 as SGHKS and CDR2 as YYEKEE (reference sequence).

In its sample, this clonotype was seen many times. The rearrangement joins TRBV6-5 to TRBJ1-2; 7 bases are a match to TRBD1. This CDR3 spans 14 amino acids. Germline assignment: CDR1 MNHEY and CDR2 SVGAGI. The V segment lost 2 bases and the J segment 7 bases; nucleotides outside the gene matches: 7. CDR3: CASSYMTGTRGYTF. CDR3 DNA: TGTGCCAGCAGTTACATGACAGGGACCCGTGGCTACACCTTC.

This clonotype was seen ten or more times. As DNA, the CDR3 is TGTGCCAGCAGCCAAGGAGTGACATCCTATAATGAAAAACTGTTTTTT. This encodes CASSQGVTSYNEKLFF. The V and J genes are TRBV3-1 and TRBJ1-4, with D hard to call. V shed 1 base and J shed 4 bases, with 13 bases lying between them. The CDR3 length is 16 residues. Germline CDR1 LGHDT, CDR2 YNNKEL (reference sequence).

This clonotype occurred many times. A junction boundary mismatches the germline segment, possibly from a read error. J is TRBJ1-5 and V is TRBV3-1; D is undetermined. Germline CDR1 reads LGHDT; CDR2 reads YNNKEL (reference sequence). The CDR3 runs to 14 residues. CDR3 sequence: CASSQILGNQPQNF. CDR3 nucleotides: TGTGCCAGCAGCCAAATTCTGGGAAATCAGCCCCAGAATTTT. Filled out from reference TRBV3-1 and TRBJ1-5, the complete variable domain reads DTAVSQTPKYLVTQMGNDKSIKCEQNLGHDTMYWYKQDSKKFLKIMFSYNNKELIINETVPNRFSPKSPDKAHLNLHINSLELGDSAVYFCASSQILGNQPQNFGDGTRLSIL.

This clonotype was observed a handful of times. J is TRBJ2-3 and V is TRBV20-1; perhaps TRBD2 as D (7 bases). The CDR3 has 17 amino acids. Germline values: CDR1 DFQATT, CDR2 SNEGSKA (reference sequence). V dropped 0 bases and J dropped 3 bases, with 19 bases sitting between them. In DNA form, the CDR3 reads TGCAGTGCTAGAGATTTTAGAGGAGGGAGGGGGACAGATACGCAGTATTTT. Amino acid sequence: CSARDFRGGRGTDTQYF.

This clonotype was detected ten times or more. The rearrangement links TRBV20-1 to TRBJ2-5; 12 positions match TRBD2. The CDR3 covers 13 residues. The junction had 4 bases not matched to a gene; V was cut back by 5 bases and J by 6 bases. Germline CDR1 and CDR2: DFQATT and SNEGSKA (reference sequence). For the CDR3, the DNA is TGCAGTGCTCCTAGCGGGGGGGCGAAGACCCAGTACTTC. Its protein product is CSAPSGGAKTQYF.